This T cell receptor (beta chain) was found in a study of shared clonotypes between healthy human individuals. The V gene end was trimmed by 5 bases and the J gene end by 0 bases; junction bases not matched to a gene: 4. This CDR3 spans 14 amino acids. Looked up from germline, CDR1 is SEHNR and CDR2 is FQNEAQ (reference sequence). The assay was immunoSEQ multiplex PCR, and TCRdb's table has in-frame clones only and misses some. The repertoire holds around 500,000 clones, with roughly 80% as singletons. Unsorted material relied on about 100 million PBMCs as the source of genomic DNA. Specimen: PBMCs. This clonotype was sampled from a woman aged 40 to 50 in good health. Some clones in this sample may be carry-over from other donors' samples. The chain carries TRBV7-9 and TRBJ2-7; 7 bases line up with TRBD1. The CDR3 is CASSPRGSSYEQYF. The CDR3 region has the DNA TGTGCCAGCAGCCCCAGGGGGAGCTCCTACGAGCAGTACTTC.